These 11 T cell receptor beta chains were sequenced from one sample in a study of cytomegalovirus exposure and HLA in healthy donors. Use of 60 Vbeta and 13 Jbeta primers characterized the PCR. The assay was immunoSEQ multiplex PCR, and TCRdb's table has in-frame clones only and misses some. The sample carries tens of thousands of clones, 50% to 75% recorded once. The sequenced sample was PBMCs. These TCRs come from a man aged 25-40 years in good health and CMV-seronegative.

The rearrangement uses TRBV5-6 and TRBJ2-3; TRBD2 might be the D (5 bases). Trimming shortened V by 2 bases and J by 2 bases, and 15 bases separated the two germline ends. The CDR3 covers 16 residues. Germline V gene sequence: CDR1 SGHDT, CDR2 YYEEEE. The CDR3 region is CASSFVGSSTTDTQYF. CDR3 sequence (DNA): TGTGCCAGCAGCTTTGTAGGGAGCTCCACCACAGATACGCAGTATTTT.

This clone was detected once. This CDR3 reads CASSFALGLAEVYEQYF. Here the CDR3 DNA reads TGTGCCAGCAGCTTTGCGCTGGGACTAGCGGAGGTATACGAGCAGTACTTC. The V and J genes are TRBV7-9 and TRBJ2-7, with 11 bases fitting TRBD2. V lost 3 bases and J lost 4; bases outside the gene matches: 11. Germline CDR1 is SEHNR and CDR2 is FQNEAQ (reference sequence). The CDR3 contains 17 residues.

The J gene is TRBJ2-5, the V gene TRBV28; 10 nucleotides match TRBD1. The J call may be in error: the DNA end matches TRBJ2-7 better. CDR3 length: 15 residues. CDR1 and CDR2 (germline): MDHEN, SYDVKM. DNA for the CDR3: TGTGCCAGCAGGGCTAGGGACAGGGGTTCCTACGAGCAGTACTTC. As protein: CASRARDRGSYEQYF.

In its sample, this clone ranks as medium-sized. The chain employs TRBV10-2 and TRBJ2-1; TRBD2 matches at 10 bases. Per germline, CDR1 WSHSY and CDR2 SAAADI. V lost 3 bases and J lost 6; bases outside the gene matches: 11. The CDR3 has 17 amino acids. Here the CDR3 reads CASSDQASGSALNEQFF. CDR3 in DNA: TGCGCCAGCAGTGATCAAGCTAGCGGGAGCGCCCTCAATGAGCAGTTCTTC.

The chain couples TRBV7-2 to TRBJ2-7, with 10 positions matching TRBD2. V dropped 2 bases and J dropped 1; count of bases not matched to a gene: 11. This CDR3 has 18 residues. Germline lookup yields CDR1 SGHTA and CDR2 FQGNSA. This CDR3 reads CASSLNLAGALVSYEQYF. The CDR3 DNA sequence: TGTGCCAGCAGCTTAAATCTAGCGGGGGCCCTGGTATCCTACGAGCAGTACTTC.

The chain employs TRBV28 and TRBJ2-3; D possibly corresponds to TRBD2 (7 bases). CDR1 is MDHEN, CDR2 SYDVKM, per germline. This CDR3 is built from 19 residues. V lost 0 bases and J lost 2, with 21 bases in between. CDR3 bases: TGTGCCAGCAGTTTATGGGGGGCGAGGGCGGGAGTTATCACAGATACGCAGTATTTT. Protein: CASSLWGARAGVITDTQYF.

The CDR3 DNA reads as TGTGCCAGTAGTATCCCGGATTCACCCCTCCACTTT. This codes for CASSIPDSPLHF. The gene calls are TRBV19 and TRBJ1-6; D unresolved. The CDR3 spans 12 residues. Germline V gene sequence: CDR1 LNHDA, CDR2 SQIVND (reference sequence). V lost 3 bases and J lost 8, with 5 bases in between. Full variable domain (remainder filled in from reference TRBV19 and TRBJ1-6): DGGITQSPKYLFRKEGQNVTLSCEQNLNHDAMYWYRQDPGQGLRLIYYSQIVNDFQKGDIAEGYSVSREKKESFPLTVTSAQKNPTAFYLCASSIPDSPLHFGNGTRLTVT.

This clone appeared a few times. This chain uses TRBV10-3 with TRBJ2-2; 7 bases align to TRBD1. Looked up from germline, CDR1 is ENHRY and CDR2 is SYGVKD. Germline trimming cut 8 bases from V and 6 bases from J; bases unmatched to any gene: 3. This CDR3 contains 12 residues. Here the CDR3 DNA reads TGTGCCATCTCAGGGGGTGCCGGGGAGCTGTTTTTT. As protein: CAISGGAGELFF.

Remarks on this clone: An end of the junction does not agree with germline; a read error may underlie this. V gene TRBV7-9 combines with J gene TRBJ2-7; TRBD2 is a possible D gene (5 bases). Per germline, CDR1 SEHNR and CDR2 FQNEAQ (reference sequence). The CDR3 loop spans 14 amino acids. CDR3 nucleotide sequence: TGTTCCAGCAGCTTAACGGCTAGCTTCGACGAGCAGTACTTC. It codes for CSSSLTASFDEQYF.

The rearrangement links TRBV19 to TRBJ2-7; a weak D match, TRBD1 (7 bases). Germline V gene sequence: CDR1 LNHDA, CDR2 SQIVND (reference sequence). This CDR3 contains 14 residues. Trimming pared 7 bases from V and 6 bases from J, leaving 19 bases between. CDR3 protein: CASTPKRGDSEQYF. Written as DNA, the CDR3 is TGTGCCAGTACCCCCAAACGCGGGGACAGCGAGCAGTACTTC. The whole variable domain, filled in from reference TRBV19 and TRBJ2-7, reads DGGITQSPKYLFRKEGQNVTLSCEQNLNHDAMYWYRQDPGQGLRLIYYSQIVNDFQKGDIAEGYSVSREKKESFPLTVTSAQKNPTAFYLCASTPKRGDSEQYFGPGTRLTVT.

V is TRBV18 and J is TRBJ2-1; D not resolved. Germline lookup yields CDR1 KGHSH and CDR2 LQKENI. V was clipped by 3 bases and J by 5 bases, with 8 bases between them. This CDR3 contains 13 residues. The CDR3 coding sequence is TGTGCCAGCTCACCTAGCCTGGACAATGAGCAGTTCTTC. This sequence encodes CASSPSLDNEQFF.